This TCR beta chain stems from a study of tumor-infiltrating lymphocytes in primary liver carcinoma (dated by TCRdb to 2016 to 2017). Regarding the complete study: Of the five patients (three men and two women, aged 30 to 69 years), four had hepatocellular carcinoma and one had combined HCC and intrahepatic cholangiocarcinoma. Repertoires from technical replicates were highly reproducible, with mean shared-clone rates roughly 0.87 and correlation coefficients above 0.98. Roughly 3.5 to 7.5 million productive TCRbeta reads were obtained per sample, and no significant difference in read depth was found between tissue types. A total of approximately 35 specimens from 5 patients underwent TCRbeta repertoire sequencing, comprising around 25 tumor regions, 5 adjacent noncancerous liver tissues and 5 peripheral blood samples. TCRbeta repertoire sequencing, expression microarrays and whole-exome sequencing were combined in the study across five regions of each liver tumor, with adjacent normal tissue and blood also included. The five patients had tumors staged T1-T3 N0M0, with maximum diameters ranging from about 4 to 10 cm. The paper as a whole reports these results and caveats: Repertoire overlap was higher between tumor regions (mean roughly 35%) than tumor-adjacent (approximately 17%) or tumor-blood (roughly 14%) pairs, consistent with antigen-driven expansion. Only the TCR beta chain was sequenced, so true repertoire diversity is likely underestimated because unpaired alpha chains were not captured. Compared with blood, tumors had a significantly larger share of the repertoire taken up by the top 250 clones (p = 0.039). The study included only a few patients, and the authors note findings should be validated in a larger study. Bulk unsorted samples precluded comparing CD4+ and CD8+ T cell repertoires.

About this clonotype: Its antigen remains undetermined. The sample holds no much larger clone one base away, and base qualities are not on file.

Total RNA and DNA were co-extracted without cell sorting from approximately 20-30 mg of bulk tissue using the AllPrep DNA/RNA mini kit. Roughly five patients with histopathologically diagnosed primary liver carcinoma underwent surgical resection in China between November 2015 and 2016. Chronic HBV infection was present in the patients, and the patients were treatment-naive at sampling. Fresh tumor and adjacent tissue pieces were bisected, with one half stored in RNAlater at -80 degrees C and the other half sent for histology. Starting from 500 to 600 ng total RNA, TCRbeta-specific cDNA was produced by reverse transcription with a constant-region primer and ProtoScript II reverse transcriptase. Three nested multiplex PCR rounds, following a slightly modified ARM-PCR procedure, were used to build the TCRbeta libraries. Sample barcodes and Illumina adapters were attached in a final 25-cycle PCR using Deep VentR polymerase. Amplicons of 200-500 bp were gel-purified with a QIAquick gel extraction kit before sequencing. TCRbeta amplicons were sequenced on an Illumina HiSeq 2500 with 250-bp paired-end reads. The study's processing was this. Trimmomatic v0.33 was used to quality-trim the reads, and FLASH v1.2.11 was used to merge paired reads so that full CDR3 sequences could be recovered. V, D and J germline segments were assigned to the rearranged TCRbeta sequences using MiGEC v1.2.1b. Clonotype statistics and Shannon-Wiener diversity indices were calculated with VDJtools v1.0.0. Except for diversity analysis, only each sample's 250 most abundant clonotypes were used in subsequent analyses to reduce sampling bias. TCRdb handled the public reads itself, with Q25 trimming in fastp and clone calling in MiXCR, and kept productive beta chains. Each record represents a unique CDR3 protein, reported with the most common genes and DNA among its rows. The V and J calls were not made by the authors but by TCRdb's processing. The sample table holds about 100,000 distinct CDR3 sequences, of which approximately 72% were seen once. The ten largest account for around 25% of the sample.

The source is a man aged 35-49 years with primary liver carcinoma and hepatitis B virus infection. Sequences were obtained from tumor-adjacent normal liver tissue.

The DNA reads as follows: TGTGCCAGCAGTGTATCCGACGAAACCCAGTACTTC. Its coded protein is CASSVSDETQYF. The chain links TRBV2 with TRBJ2-5, with no confident D gene call. CDR1 and CDR2 are read off the germline V gene as SNHLY and FYNNEI. The CDR3 numbers 12 residues from cysteine through phenylalanine. The only DNA kept is the CDR3, 36 bases in frame from the first base. V gives up 4 bases and J gives up 8 bases, and the segment between their germline ends measures 11 bases.